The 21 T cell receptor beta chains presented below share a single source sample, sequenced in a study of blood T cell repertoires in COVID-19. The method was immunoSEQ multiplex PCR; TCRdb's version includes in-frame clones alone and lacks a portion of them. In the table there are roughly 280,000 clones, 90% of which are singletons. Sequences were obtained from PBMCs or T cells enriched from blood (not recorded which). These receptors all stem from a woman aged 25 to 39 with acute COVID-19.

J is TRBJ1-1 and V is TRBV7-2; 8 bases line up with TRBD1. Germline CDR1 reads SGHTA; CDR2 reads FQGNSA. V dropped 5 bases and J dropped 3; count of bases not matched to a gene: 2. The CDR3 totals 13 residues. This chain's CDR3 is CASSRGQDTEAFF. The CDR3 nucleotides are TGTGCCAGCAGCAGGGGACAGGACACTGAAGCTTTCTTT.

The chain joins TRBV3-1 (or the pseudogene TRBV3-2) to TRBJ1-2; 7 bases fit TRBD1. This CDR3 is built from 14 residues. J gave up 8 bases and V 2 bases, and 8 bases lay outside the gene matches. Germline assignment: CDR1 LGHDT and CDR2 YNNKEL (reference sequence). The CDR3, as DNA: TGTGCCAGCAGCCAATTTACAGGGGCGGGCGGCTACACCTTC. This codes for CASSQFTGAGGYTF.

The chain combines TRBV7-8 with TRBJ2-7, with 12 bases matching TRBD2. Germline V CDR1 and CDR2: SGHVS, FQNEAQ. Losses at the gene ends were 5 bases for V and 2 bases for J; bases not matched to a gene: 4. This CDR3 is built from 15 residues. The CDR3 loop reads CASSPGLAGPYEQYF. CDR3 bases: TGTGCCAGCAGCCCCGGACTAGCGGGACCCTACGAGCAGTACTTC.

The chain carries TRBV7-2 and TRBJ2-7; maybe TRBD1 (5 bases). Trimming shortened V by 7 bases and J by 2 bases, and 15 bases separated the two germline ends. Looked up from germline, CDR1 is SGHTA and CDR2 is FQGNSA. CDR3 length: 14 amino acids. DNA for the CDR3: TGTGCCAGCATTAAAGGGGAAGGTCCCTACGAGCAGTACTTC. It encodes CASIKGEGPYEQYF.

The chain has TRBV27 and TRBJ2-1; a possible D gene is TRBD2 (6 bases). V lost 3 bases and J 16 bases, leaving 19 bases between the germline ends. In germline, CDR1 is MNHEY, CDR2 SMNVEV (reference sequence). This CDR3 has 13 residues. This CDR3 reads CASSFSFLAILFF. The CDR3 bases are TGTGCCAGCAGTTTCTCCTTTCTAGCGATACTATTCTTC.

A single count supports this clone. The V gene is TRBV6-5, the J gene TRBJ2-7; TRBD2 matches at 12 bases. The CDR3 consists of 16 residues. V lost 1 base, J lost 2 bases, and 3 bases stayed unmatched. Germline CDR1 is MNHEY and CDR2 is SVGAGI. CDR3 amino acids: CASSYFRLAGAYEQYF. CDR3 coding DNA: TGTGCCAGCAGTTACTTCAGACTAGCGGGAGCCTACGAGCAGTACTTC.

CDR3 residues: CASSFGRAGDQPQHF. The CDR3 nucleotides read TGTGCCAGCAGTTTCGGCAGGGCTGGCGATCAGCCCCAGCATTTT. The rearrangement links TRBV27 to TRBJ1-5, with TRBD1 as a possible D gene (5 bases). From germline, CDR1 is MNHEY and CDR2 SMNVEV (reference sequence). V lost 3 bases to trimming and J lost 5 bases, with 14 bases between them. CDR3 length equals 15 residues.

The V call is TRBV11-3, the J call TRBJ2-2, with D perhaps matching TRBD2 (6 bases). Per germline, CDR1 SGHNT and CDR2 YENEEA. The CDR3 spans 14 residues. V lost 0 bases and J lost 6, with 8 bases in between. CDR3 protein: CASSLERRAGELFF. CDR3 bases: TGTGCCAGCAGCTTAGAACGGAGGGCCGGGGAGCTGTTTTTT.

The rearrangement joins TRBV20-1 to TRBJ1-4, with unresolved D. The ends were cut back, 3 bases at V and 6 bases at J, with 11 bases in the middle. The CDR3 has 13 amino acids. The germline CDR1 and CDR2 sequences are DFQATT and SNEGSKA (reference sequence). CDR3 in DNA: TGCAGTGCTAGTCCTTCAGGTGATGAAAAACTGTTTTTT. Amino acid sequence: CSASPSGDEKLFF.

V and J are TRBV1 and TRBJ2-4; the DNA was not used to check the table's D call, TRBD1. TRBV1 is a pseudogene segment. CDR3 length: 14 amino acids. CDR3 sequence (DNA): TGCACCAGCGAGAACAGGACGAAGATTTTGGGTCAGTACTTC. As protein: CTSENRTKILGQYF.

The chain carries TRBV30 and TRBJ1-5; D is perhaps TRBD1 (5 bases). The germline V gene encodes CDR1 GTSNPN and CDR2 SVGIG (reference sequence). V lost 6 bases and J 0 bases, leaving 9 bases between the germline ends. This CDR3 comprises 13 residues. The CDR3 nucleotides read TGTGCCTGTTCGACAGATAGCAATCAGCCCCAGCATTTT. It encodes CACSTDSNQPQHF.

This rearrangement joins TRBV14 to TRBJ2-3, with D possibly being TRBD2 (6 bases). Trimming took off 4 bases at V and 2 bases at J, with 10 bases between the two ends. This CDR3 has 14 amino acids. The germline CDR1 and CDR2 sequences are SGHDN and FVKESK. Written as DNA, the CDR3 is TGTGCCAGCAGCCCGACTAGTTTCACAGATACGCAGTATTTT. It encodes CASSPTSFTDTQYF.

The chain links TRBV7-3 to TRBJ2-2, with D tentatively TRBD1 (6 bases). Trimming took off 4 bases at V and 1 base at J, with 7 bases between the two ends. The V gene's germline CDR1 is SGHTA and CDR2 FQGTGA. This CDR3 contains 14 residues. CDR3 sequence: CASSSGQNTGELFF. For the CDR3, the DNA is TGTGCCAGCAGCTCGGGACAGAACACCGGGGAGCTGTTTTTT. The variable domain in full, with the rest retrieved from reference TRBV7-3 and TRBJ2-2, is GAGVSQTPSNKVTEKGKYVELRCDPISGHTALYWYRQSLGQGPEFLIYFQGTGAADDSGLPNDRFFAVRPEGSVSTLKIQRTERGDSAVYLCASSSGQNTGELFFGEGSRLTVL.

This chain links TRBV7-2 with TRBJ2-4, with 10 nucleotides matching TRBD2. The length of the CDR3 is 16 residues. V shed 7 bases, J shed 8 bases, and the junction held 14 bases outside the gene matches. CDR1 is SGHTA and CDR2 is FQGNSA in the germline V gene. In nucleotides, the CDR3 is TGTGCCAGCACCCTACTAGCGGGACCTTCCGGGGACATTCAGTACTTC. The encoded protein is CASTLLAGPSGDIQYF.

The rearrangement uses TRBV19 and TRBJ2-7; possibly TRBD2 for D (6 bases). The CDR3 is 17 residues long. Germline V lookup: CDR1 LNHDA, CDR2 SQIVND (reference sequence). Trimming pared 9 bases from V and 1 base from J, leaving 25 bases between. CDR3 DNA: TGTGCCAGCCGGGGGAGCAGGGTTGGCTCGGGGTCCTACGAGCAGTACTTC. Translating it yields CASRGSRVGSGSYEQYF.

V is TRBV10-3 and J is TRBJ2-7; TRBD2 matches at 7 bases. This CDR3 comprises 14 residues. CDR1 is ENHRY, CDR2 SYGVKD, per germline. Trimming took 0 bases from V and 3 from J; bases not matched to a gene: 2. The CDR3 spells CAISESGGVYEQYF. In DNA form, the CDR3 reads TGTGCCATCAGTGAGTCGGGAGGGGTCTACGAGCAGTACTTC.

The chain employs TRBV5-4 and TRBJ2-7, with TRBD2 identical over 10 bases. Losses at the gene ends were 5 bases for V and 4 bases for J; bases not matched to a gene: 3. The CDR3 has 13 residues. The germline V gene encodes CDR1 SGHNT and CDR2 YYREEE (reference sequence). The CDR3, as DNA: TGTGCCAGCAGGGCTAGCGGGAGTTACGAGCAGTACTTC. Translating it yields CASRASGSYEQYF.

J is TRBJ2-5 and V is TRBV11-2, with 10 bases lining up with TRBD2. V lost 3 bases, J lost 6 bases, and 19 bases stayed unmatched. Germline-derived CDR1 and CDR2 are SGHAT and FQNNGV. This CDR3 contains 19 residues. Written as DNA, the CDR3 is TGTGCCAGCAGCTTGCAAGGGACTAGCGAGAACCAGAGGATTCAGACCCAGTACTTC. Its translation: CASSLQGTSENQRIQTQYF.

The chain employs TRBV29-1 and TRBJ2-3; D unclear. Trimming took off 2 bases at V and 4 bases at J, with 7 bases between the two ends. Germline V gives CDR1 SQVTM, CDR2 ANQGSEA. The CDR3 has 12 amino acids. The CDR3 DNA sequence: TGCAGCGTTGAATACTCCGCAGATACGCAGTATTTT. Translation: CSVEYSADTQYF.

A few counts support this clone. The CDR3 here is CASSRDLRAYNEQFF. The DNA for the CDR3 is TGTGCCAGCAGCCGGGACTTAAGGGCATACAATGAGCAGTTCTTC. The rearrangement links TRBV9 to TRBJ2-1; weak D call: TRBD2 (6 bases). CDR1 is SGDLS, CDR2 YYNGEE, per germline. This CDR3 has 15 amino acids. The V and J ends lost 4 bases and 4 bases respectively, with 15 bases between them.

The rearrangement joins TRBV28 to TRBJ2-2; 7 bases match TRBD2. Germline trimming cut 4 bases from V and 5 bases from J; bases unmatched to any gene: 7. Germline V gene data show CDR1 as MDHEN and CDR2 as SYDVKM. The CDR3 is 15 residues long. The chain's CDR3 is CASSWSGGSTGELFF. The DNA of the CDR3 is TGTGCCAGCAGTTGGTCGGGGGGAAGTACCGGGGAGCTGTTTTTT.